A selection of T cell receptor beta chains follows, all from one sample in a study of shared clonotypes between healthy human individuals. Sequencing used immunoSEQ multiplex PCR; TCRdb keeps in-frame clones, though not all of them. The sample carries around 1.4 million clones, approximately 98.5% recorded once. The sequenced material came from naive CD4+ T cells sorted from blood. The receptors shown here come from a man younger than 45 in good health. Both conserved end residues are part of each CDR3. A D gene is named only where the DNA matches it firmly. Some rows have no size entry. The others give once, few or many, or a class for an expanded clone.

>TRBV5-1|once|TRBJ2-5|13|.
TGCGCCAGCAGCCTCCTTATATTGGAGACCCAGTACTTC
CASSLLILETQYF
>TRBV7-2|.|TRBJ2-7|15|TRBD2
TGTGCCAGCAGCCGGACTAGCGGACCGCTCTACGAGCAGTACTTC
CASSRTSGPLYEQYF
>TRBV11-3|.|TRBJ2-2|12|TRBD2
TGTGCCAGCAGCAGGACTAGCGGGGAGCTGTTTTTT
CASSRTSGELFF
>TRBV19|once|TRBJ2-5|18|TRBD2
TGTGCCAGTAGTATAATAGCGGGAGGGACCTTTGAACGAGAGACCCAGTACTTC
CASSIIAGGTFERETQYF
>TRBV11-2|.|TRBJ2-1|14|TRBD1
TGTGCCAGCAGCTTAGTCAGACAGGGCATTGAGCAGTTCTTC
CASSLVRQGIEQFF
>TRBV7-2|once|TRBJ2-3|18|.
TGTGCCAGCAGCTTGCCTGCGGGGAGGGGGGCGCGGACAGATACGCAGTATTTT
CASSLPAGRGARTDTQYF
>TRBV11-1|once|TRBJ2-7|17|TRBD2
TGTGCCAGCAGCTCGACTAGCGGGAGGGCCTTCTCCTACGAGCAGTACTTC
CASSSTSGRAFSYEQYF
>TRBV6-1|.|TRBJ2-7|13|.
TGTGCCAGCATCCCGGGATTGGCGGGGGAGCAGTACTTC
CASIPGLAGEQYF
>TRBV2|.|TRBJ2-7|13|TRBD2
TGTGCCAGCGGAAATAGCGGGAGGGACGAGCAGTACTTC
CASGNSGRDEQYF
>TRBV7-6|.|TRBJ2-7|13|.
TGTGCCAGCAGCTTAGCGAGAACCTACGAGCAGTACTTC
CASSLARTYEQYF
>TRBV29-1|.|TRBJ2-5|12|.
TGCAGCGTTGGCCTCACGCAAGAGACCCAGTACTTC
CSVGLTQETQYF
>TRBV5-5|.|TRBJ1-2|15|TRBD1
TGTGCCAGCAGCTTTGGGACAGCACTTAACTATGGCTACACCTTC
CASSFGTALNYGYTF
>TRBV18|.|TRBJ2-7|17|TRBD2
TGTGCCAGCTCACCTCTAGCGGGAGGGGGATCGTCCTACGAGCAGTACTTC
CASSPLAGGGSSYEQYF
>TRBV7-8|.|TRBJ2-1|14|.
TGTGCCAGCAGCTTAGCCGGTTTGGGCAATGAGCAGTTCTTC
CASSLAGLGNEQFF
>TRBV4-1|.|TRBJ1-6|20|TRBD1
TGCGCCAGCAGCTTGACGGGGCAGACAGGGTCTGGGTCCTATAATTCACCCCTCCACTTT
CASSLTGQTGSGSYNSPLHF
>TRBV6-1|.|TRBJ1-5|15|TRBD1
TGTGCCAGCAGTGAAGTGACAGGGGCCAATCAGCCCCAGCATTTT
CASSEVTGANQPQHF
>TRBV27|.|TRBJ2-1|13|.
TGTGCCAGCAGCAGCTTAGTTCGCAATGAGCAGTTCTTC
CASSSLVRNEQFF
>TRBV29-1|.|TRBJ2-1|14|.
TGCAGCGTTGGCCCCCAGGGCTTAGACAATGAGCAGTTCTTC
CSVGPQGLDNEQFF
>TRBV20-1|.|TRBJ2-1|11|.
TGCAGTGCTACAGGGGAACATGAGCAGTTCTTC
CSATGEHEQFF
>TRBV28|.|TRBJ1-4|15|.
TGTGCCAGCAGTCCCGGTGGAACAGAGAATGAAAAACTGTTTTTT
CASSPGGTENEKLFF
>TRBV5-5|.|TRBJ2-7|15|TRBD2
TGTGCCAGCAGCTTGCCCCTCGGGACTACATACGAGCAGTACTTC
CASSLPLGTTYEQYF
>TRBV5-5|.|TRBJ2-2|15|TRBD1
TGTGCCAGCAGCCTACTGCGGACAGGGATCGGGGAGCTGTTTTTT
CASSLLRTGIGELFF
>TRBV25-1|.|TRBJ2-7|15|TRBD2
TGTGCCAGCACCCGAGGGTGGGGGGGATCCTACGAGCAGTACTTC
CASTRGWGGSYEQYF
>TRBV5-5|.|TRBJ2-7|15|TRBD2
TGTGCCAGCAGCCCCATAGCGGGGGAAACCTACGAGCAGTACTTC
CASSPIAGETYEQYF
>TRBV28|once|TRBJ2-1|18|TRBD2
TGTGCCAGCAGCTCCCCGAGTAGCGGGAGGGCCAAATGGAATGAGCAGTTCTTC
CASSSPSSGRAKWNEQFF
>TRBV28|.|TRBJ2-2|16|TRBD2
TGTGCCAGTCGGAGGGGGACTAGCGGGATATCCGGGGAGCTGTTTTTT
CASRRGTSGISGELFF
>TRBV5-4|.|TRBJ2-7|16|TRBD1
TGTGCCAGCAGCCCTCGAGGGGGGACAGGGCAATACGAGCAGTACTTC
CASSPRGGTGQYEQYF
>TRBV2|.|TRBJ2-7|14|.
TGTGCCAGCAGCGATTGGGATAGCCCCTACGAGCAGTACTTC
CASSDWDSPYEQYF
>TRBV10-1|once|TRBJ1-1|11|.
TGCGCCAGCAGTGACAGTAAATTGGCTTTCTTT
CASSDSKLAFF
>TRBV15|.|TRBJ2-7|16|.
TGTGCCACCAGCAGAGCAAGAGATTTAAGATCCTACGAGCAGTACTTC
CATSRARDLRSYEQYF
>TRBV18|.|TRBJ1-1|15|.
TGTGCCAGTCACCCAGGCCAAGGGCAAGACACTGAAGCTTTCTTT
CASHPGQGQDTEAFF
>TRBV28|.|TRBJ2-5|13|TRBD2
TGTGCCAGCAGCCCTAGCGGGAGAGAGACCCAGTACTTC
CASSPSGRETQYF
>TRBV18|.|TRBJ2-7|14|.
TGTGCCAGCTCAAACCCAGGAACCTCCTACGAGCAGTACTTC
CASSNPGTSYEQYF
>TRBV18|.|TRBJ2-3|16|TRBD2
TGTGCCAGCTCACCGGTAGCGGGAGTAGATACAGATACGCAGTATTTT
CASSPVAGVDTDTQYF
>TRBV9|.|TRBJ2-7|15|TRBD2
TGTGCCAGCAGCGTAGAAATAGCGGGACTATACGAGCAGTACTTC
CASSVEIAGLYEQYF
>TRBV5-1|once|TRBJ1-5|14|.
TGCGCCAGCAGCGAACAGGGATTCGATCAGCCCCAGCATTTT
CASSEQGFDQPQHF
>TRBV4-1|.|TRBJ2-2|19|TRBD1
TGCGCCAGCAGCCGATCCCCCGGGACAGGGGGCGCGAACACCGGGGAGCTGTTTTTT
CASSRSPGTGGANTGELFF
>TRBV9|.|TRBJ2-5|14|.
TGTGCCAGCAGCGTAGGGATAGGTCTAGAGACCCAGTACTTC
CASSVGIGLETQYF
>TRBV9|.|TRBJ2-7|14|TRBD1
TGTGCCAGCAGCGGGGGACAGGGATCCTACGAGCAGTACTTC
CASSGGQGSYEQYF
>TRBV19|once|TRBJ2-7|13|TRBD2
TGTGCCAGTAGTAACAGCGGGAAAAACGAGCAGTACTTC
CASSNSGKNEQYF
>TRBV5-4|.|TRBJ2-1|16|TRBD2
TGTGCCAGCAGCCCCGGGACTAGCGGGATTACGAATGAGCAGTTCTTC
CASSPGTSGITNEQFF
>TRBV9|.|TRBJ2-3|15|.
TGTGCCAGCAGCGTGGGGGGACCTAGCACAGATACGCAGTATTTT
CASSVGGPSTDTQYF
>TRBV5-4|once|TRBJ1-2|14|TRBD1
TGTGCCAGCAGACCAGGGGGAACGGGGTATGGCTACACCTTC
CASRPGGTGYGYTF
>TRBV11-3|.|TRBJ2-7|14|TRBD1
TGTGCCAGCAGCTCCCGACAGGGGAGTGGTGAGCAGTACTTC
CASSSRQGSGEQYF
>TRBV14|.|TRBJ2-1|16|TRBD2
TGTGCCAGCAGTCGGACTAGTCTACATAGGGACAATGAGCAGTTCTTC
CASSRTSLHRDNEQFF
>TRBV2|.|TRBJ2-1|15|TRBD2
TGTGCCAGCAAAGGACTAGCGGGTACATACAATGAGCAGTTCTTC
CASKGLAGTYNEQFF
>TRBV5-1|.|TRBJ2-3|13|.
TGCGCCAGCAGCCCCTCGGAGACAGATACGCAGTATTTT
CASSPSETDTQYF
>TRBV6-5|.|TRBJ1-1|15|.
TGTGCCTGTGGGGCAGATTCCCCGGTGAACACTGAAGCTTTCTTT
CACGADSPVNTEAFF
>TRBV28|.|TRBJ1-4|16|.
TGTGCCAGCAGTTTACAGGGTGGCCCACCTGGTGAAAAACTGTTTTTT
CASSLQGGPPGEKLFF
>TRBV11-3|.|TRBJ1-1|14|TRBD1
TGTGCCAGCAGCCCAGGGGGCGCGAGATCTGAAGCTTTCTTT
CASSPGGARSEAFF
>TRBV9|.|TRBJ2-5|15|.
TGTGCCAGCAGCGTAGAGGCAGGGAGGAGGGAGACCCAGTACTTC
CASSVEAGRRETQYF